Below are 24 T cell receptor beta chains sequenced from a single sample in a study of T cell changes during pregnancy in multiple sclerosis. The repertoire was sequenced with immunoSEQ multiplex PCR; TCRdb's copy has only in-frame clones and lacks some. The sample records 40,000 or so clones, 90% being singletons. This sample comprised CD8+ T cells from peripheral blood mononuclear cells, obtained in the first trimester of pregnancy. All receptors derive from a female donor with multiple sclerosis, enrolled in a pregnancy study.

The rearrangement uses TRBV7-8 and TRBJ1-5; tentative D call: TRBD1 (5 bases). Germline CDR1 reads SGHVS; CDR2 reads FQNEAQ. Trimming took 1 base from V and 0 from J, leaving 10 bases between them. CDR3 size: 16 residues. This chain's CDR3 is CASSLEHRNSNQPQHF. The CDR3 nucleotides read TGTGCCAGCAGCTTAGAGCACAGGAATAGCAATCAGCCCCAGCATTTT. The variable domain in full, with the rest retrieved from reference TRBV7-8 and TRBJ1-5, is GAGVSQSPRYKVAKRGQDVALRCDPISGHVSLFWYQQALGQGPEFLTYFQNEAQLDKSGLPSDRFFAERPEGSVSTLKIQRTQQEDSAVYLCASSLEHRNSNQPQHFGDGTRLSIL.

The V and J genes are TRBV14 and TRBJ2-7; tentative D call: TRBD1 (5 bases). V lost 2 bases to trimming and J lost 5 bases, with 16 bases between them. Germline V gene sequence: CDR1 SGHDN, CDR2 FVKESK. The CDR3 loop spans 15 amino acids. The CDR3 bases are TGTGCCAGCAGCCAAATAACAGGACGACTGCACGAGCAGTACTTC. Its translation is CASSQITGRLHEQYF.

The rearrangement joins TRBV27 to TRBJ1-2; 7 bases fit TRBD1. The CDR3 runs to 15 residues. Unmatched junction bases numbered 8, after V lost 4 bases and J lost 3 bases. CDR1 and CDR2 (germline): MNHEY, SMNVEV (reference sequence). This CDR3 is CASSSLRDSYYGYTF. DNA of the CDR3: TGTGCCAGCAGTTCTCTCCGGGACAGCTACTATGGCTACACCTTC.

The rearrangement joins TRBV4-2 to TRBJ2-3; 12 nucleotides align to TRBD2. The V gene end was trimmed by 4 bases and the J gene end by 3 bases; junction bases not matched to a gene: 5. CDR1 is LGHNA and CDR2 is YNFKEQ in the germline V gene. This CDR3 spans 16 amino acids. The DNA of the CDR3 is TGTGCCAGCAGCCGACGCGGGACTAGCGGGACAGATACGCAGTATTTT. Its protein product is CASSRRGTSGTDTQYF.

In nucleotides, the CDR3 is TGTGCCAGCAGCCAAAAGATCAGGGGAATTTCTCAGCCCCAGCATTTT. Amino acids: CASSQKIRGISQPQHF. J is TRBJ1-5 and V is TRBV13, with D possibly being TRBD1 (6 bases). V shed 5 bases and J shed 6 bases, with 20 bases lying between them. CDR1 and CDR2 from the germline V gene are PRHDT and FYEKMQ (reference sequence). This CDR3 has 16 residues.

Concerning this clone: Other nucleotide sequences from this sample produce the same CDR3. This rearrangement joins TRBV9 to TRBJ2-7; D is unresolved. CDR1 is SGDLS and CDR2 is YYNGEE in the germline V gene. The V gene lost 0 bases and the J gene lost 0 bases, with 7 bases spanning the gap. The CDR3 has 14 amino acids. CDR3: CASSVVPSSYEQYF. CDR3 sequence (DNA): TGTGCCAGCAGCGTAGTGCCGAGCTCCTACGAGCAGTACTTC.

This chain connects TRBV18 to TRBJ1-2, with D uncertain. This CDR3 comprises 15 residues. V lost 0 bases to trimming and J lost 0 bases, with 8 bases between them. Germline V gene data show CDR1 as KGHSH and CDR2 as LQKENI. The CDR3 loop reads CASSPPTQANYGYTF. The CDR3 DNA is TGTGCCAGCTCACCACCGACTCAAGCTAACTATGGCTACACCTTC.

J is TRBJ2-7 and V is TRBV5-1; D may be TRBD2 (6 bases). The CDR3 runs to 14 residues. V was trimmed by 4 bases and J by 0 bases, leaving 11 bases between them. Germline CDR1 is SGHRS and CDR2 is YFSETQ. This chain's CDR3 is CASSPWGGSYEQYF. CDR3 sequence (DNA): TGCGCCAGCAGCCCTTGGGGAGGCTCCTACGAGCAGTACTTC. Together with reference TRBV5-1 and TRBJ2-7, the CDR3 gives the full variable domain: KAGVTQTPRYLIKTRGQQVTLSCSPISGHRSVSWYQQTPGQGLQFLFEYFSETQRNKGNFPGRFSGRQFSNSRSEMNVSTLELGDSALYLCASSPWGGSYEQYFGPGTRLTVT.

By frequency in the sample, this clone is medium-sized. The chain combines TRBV7-2 with TRBJ1-2; TRBD1 matches at 7 bases. Looked up from germline, CDR1 is SGHTA and CDR2 is FQGNSA. Trimming took 4 bases from V and 14 from J; bases not matched to a gene: 13. This CDR3 contains 13 residues. CDR3 DNA sequence: TGTGCCAGCAGCTCGTCACAAACAGGGGCGAGGACCTTC. This encodes CASSSSQTGARTF.

This clone has a single count. The V gene is TRBV4-1, the J gene TRBJ2-7, with TRBD2 matching over 13 bases. J gave up 6 bases and V 4 bases, and 3 bases lay outside the gene matches. Germline CDR1 MGHRA, CDR2 YSYEKL. This CDR3 spans 14 amino acids. The CDR3 protein is CASSLGLAGVEQYF. CDR3 nucleotide sequence: TGCGCCAGCAGCCTCGGACTAGCGGGAGTCGAGCAGTACTTC.

The rearrangement links TRBV5-6 to TRBJ2-7, with TRBD2 matching over 10 bases. Germline V lookup: CDR1 SGHDT, CDR2 YYEEEE. This CDR3 has 15 amino acids. Unmatched junction bases numbered 4, after V lost 0 bases and J lost 4 bases. The CDR3 sequence is CASSLVPSGGYEQYF. The DNA of the CDR3 is TGTGCCAGCAGCTTGGTTCCTAGCGGGGGTTACGAGCAGTACTTC.

The rearrangement joins TRBV5-4 to TRBJ2-7, with D possibly being TRBD1 (5 bases). V gave up 4 bases and J gave up 1 base, with 9 bases separating them. The CDR3 is 13 amino acids. Germline CDR1 and CDR2: SGHNT and YYREEE (reference sequence). CDR3: CASSVTDSYEQYF. The DNA of the CDR3 is TGTGCCAGCAGCGTGACAGATTCCTACGAGCAGTACTTC.

On this clone: With a far larger clone one base away, a read error is the likely cause. The gene calls are TRBV7-8 and TRBJ1-5, with unresolved D. Germline assignment: CDR1 SGHVS and CDR2 FQNEAQ. This CDR3 spans 12 amino acids. The CDR3 loop reads CAISFLRQPQHF. The CDR3 DNA reads TGTGCCATCAGCTTTCTACGTCAGCCCCAGCATTTT.

The V gene is TRBV19, the J gene TRBJ1-2; a weak D match, TRBD1 (5 bases). Germline assignment: CDR1 LNHDA and CDR2 SQIVND (reference sequence). The germline V and J ends were trimmed by 6 bases and 1 base, with 9 bases remaining between them. The CDR3 runs 13 residues. This CDR3 reads CASSEQGNYGYTF. CDR3 DNA sequence: TGTGCCAGTAGCGAGCAGGGTAACTATGGCTACACCTTC.

This clone was seen more than once but under ten times. The rearrangement links TRBV7-4 to TRBJ1-1; the match to TRBD1 covers 8 bases. The CDR3 consists of 16 residues. Germline V gene lookup returns CDR1 SGHVT and CDR2 SQSDAQ. V shed 3 bases, J shed 4 bases, and the junction held 10 bases outside the gene matches. The CDR3 loop reads CASSFGQGRGSTEAFF. The CDR3 DNA reads as TGTGCCAGCAGCTTTGGACAGGGAAGAGGGAGCACTGAAGCTTTCTTT.

CDR3 sequence reads: CASSLEGQTLTNYGYTF. DNA of the CDR3: TGTGCCAGCAGCTTAGAAGGACAAACCCTAACTAACTATGGCTACACCTTC. The rearrangement uses TRBV7-9 and TRBJ1-2; possibly TRBD1 for D (5 bases). The CDR3 spans 17 residues. Per germline, CDR1 SEHNR and CDR2 FQNEAQ (reference sequence). V dropped 1 base and J dropped 0 bases, with 15 bases sitting between them.

CDR3 sequence reads: CASSLGAGAADAHNEQFF. CDR3 bases: TGTGCCAGCAGCTTAGGCGCAGGGGCGGCCGATGCCCACAATGAGCAGTTCTTC. This chain links TRBV11-2 with TRBJ2-1, with D possibly TRBD1 on 6 matching bases. Germline V CDR1 and CDR2: SGHAT, FQNNGV. V was cut by 1 base and J by 5 bases, with 21 bases left in between. CDR3 length: 18 residues.

The genes are TRBV7-9 and TRBJ2-1; TRBD2 agrees at 7 bases. The CDR3 totals 16 residues. CDR1 is SEHNR, CDR2 FQNEAQ, per germline (reference sequence). Germline trimming cut 6 bases from V and 8 bases from J; bases unmatched to any gene: 16. CDR3 coding DNA: TGTGCCAGCAGTTCCGAGGGCGGGAGCATTGCCTATGAGCAGTTCTTC. It specifies CASSSEGGSIAYEQFF.

This chain uses TRBV7-6 with TRBJ2-1, with TRBD2 matching 15 bases. The CDR3 length is 15 residues. The V segment lost 4 bases and the J segment 8 bases; nucleotides outside the gene matches: 3. Germline V lookup: CDR1 SGHVS, CDR2 FNYEAQ. DNA for the CDR3: TGTGCCAGCAGCTCGGGACTAGCGGGAGGATATGAGCAGTTCTTC. It specifies CASSSGLAGGYEQFF.

The gene calls are TRBV19 and TRBJ2-2, with a tentative D call TRBD2 (7 bases). The V and J ends lost 11 bases and 4 bases respectively, with 20 bases between them. The CDR3 spans 15 residues. Per germline, CDR1 LNHDA and CDR2 SQIVND (reference sequence). The DNA for the CDR3 is TGTGCCTGCACCGAATGGGGAGGGGGCACCGGGGAGCTGTTTTTT. This translates into CACTEWGGGTGELFF.

CDR3 protein: CASSSPLGQGYEQYF. The DNA for the CDR3 is TGTGCCAGCAGCTCCCCTTTGGGACAGGGCTACGAGCAGTACTTC. The chain couples TRBV7-9 to TRBJ2-7; 9 nucleotides align to TRBD1. Germline V gene sequence: CDR1 SEHNR, CDR2 FQNEAQ (reference sequence). The CDR3 is 15 residues long. V trimming: 4 bases; J trimming: 3 bases; junction bases outside the gene matches: 7. Supplemented by reference TRBV7-9 and TRBJ2-7, the full variable domain reads DTGVSQNPRHKITKRGQNVTFRCDPISEHNRLYWYRQTLGQGPEFLTYFQNEAQLEKSRLLSDRFSAERPKGSFSTLEIQRTEQGDSAMYLCASSSPLGQGYEQYFGPGTRLTVT.

This chain uses TRBV7-9 with TRBJ2-7; D is possibly TRBD1 (5 bases). The germline CDR1 and CDR2 sequences are SEHNR and FQNEAQ (reference sequence). The CDR3 extends over 14 amino acids. The germline V and J ends were trimmed by 4 bases and 2 bases, with 12 bases remaining between them. CDR3 region: CASSSRQTPYEQYF. The CDR3 DNA follows: TGTGCCAGCAGCTCTCGACAGACGCCCTACGAGCAGTACTTC.

This chain uses TRBV6-5 with TRBJ1-4; 10 nucleotides agree with TRBD1. From germline, CDR1 is MNHEY and CDR2 SVGAGI. CDR3 size: 16 residues. The V segment lost 4 bases and the J segment 8 bases; nucleotides outside the gene matches: 10. The DNA for the CDR3 is TGTGCCAGCAGTTTTTTCACCCGGACAGGGGGAGAAAAACTGTTTTTT. Amino acids: CASSFFTRTGGEKLFF.

A few counts support this clone. V gene TRBV18 combines with J gene TRBJ1-1, with D unclear. The CDR3 is made up of 14 amino acids. V shed 1 base and J shed 4 bases, with 10 bases lying between them. Germline CDR1 is KGHSH and CDR2 is LQKENI. The CDR3 nucleotides read TGTGCCAGCTCACCACTTGAGGAGACCACTGAAGCTTTCTTT. This codes for CASSPLEETTEAFF.